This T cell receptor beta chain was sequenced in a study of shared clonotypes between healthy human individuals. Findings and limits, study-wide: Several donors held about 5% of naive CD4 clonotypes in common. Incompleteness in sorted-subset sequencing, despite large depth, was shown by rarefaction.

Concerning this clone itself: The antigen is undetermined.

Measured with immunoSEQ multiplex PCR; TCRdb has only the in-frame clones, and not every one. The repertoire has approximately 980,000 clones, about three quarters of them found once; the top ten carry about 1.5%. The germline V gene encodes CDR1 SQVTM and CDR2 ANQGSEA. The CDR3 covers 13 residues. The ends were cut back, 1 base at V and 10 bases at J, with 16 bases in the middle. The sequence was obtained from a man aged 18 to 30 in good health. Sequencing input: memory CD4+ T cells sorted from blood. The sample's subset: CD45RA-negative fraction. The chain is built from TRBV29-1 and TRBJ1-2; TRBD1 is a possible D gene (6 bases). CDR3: CSVEGGQSVYYTF. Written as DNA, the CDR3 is TGCAGCGTTGAAGGGGGACAATCTGTCTACTACACCTTC.